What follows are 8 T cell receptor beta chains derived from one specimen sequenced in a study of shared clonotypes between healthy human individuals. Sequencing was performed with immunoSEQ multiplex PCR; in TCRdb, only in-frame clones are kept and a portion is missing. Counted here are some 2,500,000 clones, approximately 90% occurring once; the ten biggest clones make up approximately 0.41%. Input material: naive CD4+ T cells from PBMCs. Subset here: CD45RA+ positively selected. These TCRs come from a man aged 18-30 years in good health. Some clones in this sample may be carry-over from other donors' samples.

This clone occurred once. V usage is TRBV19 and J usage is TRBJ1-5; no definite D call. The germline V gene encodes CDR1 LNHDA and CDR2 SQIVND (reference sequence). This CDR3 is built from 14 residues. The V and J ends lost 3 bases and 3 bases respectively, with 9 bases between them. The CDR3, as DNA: TGTGCCAGTAGTATCCTCCAGAACAATCAGCCCCAGCATTTT. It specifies CASSILQNNQPQHF.

The CDR3 coding sequence is TGTGCCAGCAGCTCTCGGGCCTACCCAACCTCCTACAATGAGCAGTTCTTC. It codes for CASSSRAYPTSYNEQFF. This rearrangement joins TRBV7-3 to TRBJ2-1; D is unresolved. The length of the CDR3 is 17 residues. Trimming stripped 4 bases from V and 0 bases from J, with 16 bases between. Germline values: CDR1 SGHTA, CDR2 FQGTGA.

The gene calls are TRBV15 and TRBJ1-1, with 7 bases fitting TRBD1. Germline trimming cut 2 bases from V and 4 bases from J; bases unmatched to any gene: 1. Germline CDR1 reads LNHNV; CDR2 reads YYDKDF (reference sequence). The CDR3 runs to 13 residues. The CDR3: CATSRPGGTEAFF. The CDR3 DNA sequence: TGTGCCACCAGCAGACCAGGGGGCACTGAAGCTTTCTTT. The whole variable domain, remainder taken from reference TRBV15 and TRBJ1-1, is DAMVIQNPRYQVTQFGKPVTLSCSQTLNHNVMYWYQQKSSQAPKLLFHYYDKDFNNEADTPDNFQSRRPNTSFCFLDIRSPGLGDTAMYLCATSRPGGTEAFFGQGTRLTVV.

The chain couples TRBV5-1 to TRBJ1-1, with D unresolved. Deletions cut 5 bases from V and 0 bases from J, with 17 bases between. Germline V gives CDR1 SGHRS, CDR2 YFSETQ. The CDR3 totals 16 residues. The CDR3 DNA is TGCGCCAGCAGTCGGCTCGGTGGGAGAATGAACACTGAAGCTTTCTTT. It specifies CASSRLGGRMNTEAFF.

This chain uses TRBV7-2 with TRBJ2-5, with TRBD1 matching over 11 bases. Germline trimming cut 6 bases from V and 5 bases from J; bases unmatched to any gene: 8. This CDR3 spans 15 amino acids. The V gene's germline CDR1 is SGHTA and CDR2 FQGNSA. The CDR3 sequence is CASRWTGGFGETQYF. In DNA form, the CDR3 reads TGTGCCAGCAGGTGGACAGGGGGCTTCGGGGAGACCCAGTACTTC.

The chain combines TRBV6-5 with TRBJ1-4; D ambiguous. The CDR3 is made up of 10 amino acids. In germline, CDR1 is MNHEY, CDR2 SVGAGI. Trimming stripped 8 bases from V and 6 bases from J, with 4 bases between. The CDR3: CASGHEKLFF. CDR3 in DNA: TGTGCCAGCGGGCATGAAAAACTGTTTTTT.

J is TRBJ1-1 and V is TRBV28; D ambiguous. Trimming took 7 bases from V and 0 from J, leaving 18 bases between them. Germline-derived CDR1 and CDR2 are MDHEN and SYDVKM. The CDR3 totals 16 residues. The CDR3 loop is CASTPAPGIMNTEAFF. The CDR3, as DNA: TGTGCCAGCACCCCTGCCCCCGGGATCATGAACACTGAAGCTTTCTTT.

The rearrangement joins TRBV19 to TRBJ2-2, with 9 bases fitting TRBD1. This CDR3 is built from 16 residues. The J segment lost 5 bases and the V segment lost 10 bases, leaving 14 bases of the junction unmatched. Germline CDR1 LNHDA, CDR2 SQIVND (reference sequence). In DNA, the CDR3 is TGTGCCACTACCCCCCTCCCGGGACAGGGTACCGGGGAGCTGTTTTTT. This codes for CATTPLPGQGTGELFF. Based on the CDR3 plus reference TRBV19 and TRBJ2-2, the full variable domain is DGGITQSPKYLFRKEGQNVTLSCEQNLNHDAMYWYRQDPGQGLRLIYYSQIVNDFQKGDIAEGYSVSREKKESFPLTVTSAQKNPTAFYLCATTPLPGQGTGELFFGEGSRLTVL.